Listed here is a single T cell receptor (beta chain). This entry belongs to a study of blood T cells in healthy people across ages. Then a second PCR, running about 6 to 11 cycles, was carried out with a sample-barcoded 5' primer and a J-beta primer mix. One entry per CDR3 protein, called by TCRdb with MiXCR from the 5' RACE reads. The table has over 550,000 distinct CDR3 sequences, 25% to 30% seen once. CDR1 and CDR2 (germline): SQVTM, ANQGSEA. The CDR3 has 13 residues. Germline trimming cut 7 bases from V and 4 bases from J; bases unmatched to any gene: 6. V usage is TRBV29-1 and J usage is TRBJ1-1, with 10 bases matching TRBD1. The sequence was obtained from a woman older than 75 in good health. Sequenced: blood. CDR3 loop: CSAQTGGGTEAFF. CDR3 in DNA: TGCAGCGCTCAGACAGGGGGCGGCACTGAAGCTTTCTTT.